Listed here are 30 T cell receptor beta chains from one sample, sequenced in a study of T cell responses to AZD1222 COVID-19 vaccine. Profiling relied on immunoSEQ multiplex PCR, and the TCRdb table lists in-frame clones only, not all of them. Of 140,000 to 150,000 clones in the sample, 85% to 95% are singletons; the top ten hold roughly 5%. The specimen comprised peripheral blood, sampled on day 0 of AZD1222 vaccination. The source of these receptors is an adult in good health.

J is TRBJ1-1 and V is TRBV3-1 (or the pseudogene TRBV3-2); D possibly corresponds to TRBD1 (6 bases). In germline, CDR1 is LGHDT, CDR2 YNNKEL (reference sequence). V was pared by 0 bases and J by 1 base, with 12 bases between. The CDR3 sequence is 16 residues long. The CDR3 is CASSQDKGRGNTEAFF. The CDR3 region has the DNA TGTGCCAGCAGCCAAGATAAGGGCAGGGGGAACACTGAAGCTTTCTTT.

The chain links TRBV9 to TRBJ2-7, with no clear D. CDR3 size: 14 residues. The germline V gene has CDR1 SGDLS and CDR2 YYNGEE. Trimming cost V 3 bases and J 0 bases, with 10 bases left between them. The CDR3 coding sequence is TGTGCCAGCAGCGCCGGACGGAGCTCCTACGAGCAGTACTTC. Translation gives CASSAGRSSYEQYF.

The J gene is TRBJ1-2, the V gene TRBV9; the match to TRBD1 covers 7 bases. Per germline, CDR1 SGDLS and CDR2 YYNGEE. The CDR3 totals 15 residues. The junction had 6 bases not matched to a gene; V was cut back by 0 bases and J by 4 bases. The CDR3 sequence is CASSVAAGGSYGYTF. DNA for the CDR3: TGTGCCAGCAGCGTAGCGGCAGGGGGGTCCTATGGCTACACCTTC.

CDR3 nucleotide sequence: TGTGCCAGCAGACCGGGACCGTTAAATGAAAAACTGTTTTTT. Protein: CASRPGPLNEKLFF. The rearrangement joins TRBV2 to TRBJ1-4, with D possibly matching TRBD1 (5 bases). V lost 6 bases to trimming and J lost 5 bases, with 13 bases between them. Germline lookup yields CDR1 SNHLY and CDR2 FYNNEI. CDR3 length: 14 residues.

DNA of the CDR3: TGTGCCAGCTCACCGGGACTAGCGGGAGGTAATGAGCAGTTCTTC. This translates into CASSPGLAGGNEQFF. J is TRBJ2-1 and V is TRBV18, with 15 bases that match TRBD2. CDR3 length: 15 amino acids. With 3 bases clipped from V and 7 bases from J, the junction kept 1 base outside the gene matches. Germline CDR1 KGHSH, CDR2 LQKENI. Full variable domain (rest looked up from reference TRBV18 and TRBJ2-1): NAGVMQNPRHLVRRRGQEARLRCSPMKGHSHVYWYRQLPEEGLKFMVYLQKENIIDESGMPKERFSAEFPKEGPSILRIQQVVRGDSAAYFCASSPGLAGGNEQFFGPGTRLTVL.

CDR3 coding DNA: TGTGCCAGCGGGACAGCGGCCAATTCACCCCTCCACTTT. This codes for CASGTAANSPLHF. This chain joins TRBV12-3 or TRBV12-4 and TRBJ1-6, with 7 bases that match TRBD1. J gave up 7 bases and V 8 bases, and 5 bases lay outside the gene matches. The length of the CDR3 is 13 residues.

The rearrangement uses TRBV12-5 and TRBJ2-1; 10 positions match TRBD2. This CDR3 has 14 residues. The junction had 3 bases not matched to a gene; V was cut back by 6 bases and J by 4 bases. Germline V gene lookup returns CDR1 LGHNT and CDR2 FRNRAP. The CDR3: CASGPSGRYNEQFF. In DNA, the CDR3 is TGTGCTAGTGGGCCTAGCGGGAGATACAATGAGCAGTTCTTC.

V gene TRBV3-1 (or the pseudogene TRBV3-2) combines with J gene TRBJ1-2; the D gene is possibly TRBD1 (6 bases). Germline values: CDR1 LGHDT, CDR2 YNNKEL (reference sequence). The CDR3 loop spans 18 amino acids. V was trimmed by 1 base and J by 0 bases, leaving 18 bases between them. CDR3 bases: TGTGCCAGCAGCCAAGTACATTCGCGGGACACCCCTAACTATGGCTACACCTTC. As protein: CASSQVHSRDTPNYGYTF.

The chain couples TRBV4-2 to TRBJ2-3, with 9 bases matching TRBD1. Unmatched junction bases numbered 14, after V lost 2 bases and J lost 5 bases. The length of the CDR3 is 18 residues. Germline V CDR1 and CDR2: LGHNA, YNFKEQ. CDR3 nucleotides: TGTGCCAGCAGCCAATTTGAGGCCCCGGGACAGGGAAAAGATACGCAGTATTTT. It encodes CASSQFEAPGQGKDTQYF.

The chain carries TRBV15 and TRBJ2-1; TRBD2 matches at 8 bases. The V segment lost 4 bases and the J segment 0 bases; nucleotides outside the gene matches: 8. In germline, CDR1 is LNHNV, CDR2 YYDKDF (reference sequence). The CDR3 extends over 17 amino acids. This chain's CDR3 is CATSTPLAETSYNEQFF. As DNA, the CDR3 is TGTGCCACCAGCACACCACTAGCGGAAACCTCCTACAATGAGCAGTTCTTC.

V is TRBV7-3 and J is TRBJ2-1, with D possibly TRBD2 on 6 matching bases. The CDR3 sequence is 14 residues long. Germline lookup yields CDR1 SGHTA and CDR2 FQGTGA. The V gene lost 5 bases and the J gene lost 8 bases, with 16 bases spanning the gap. For the CDR3, the DNA is TGTGCCAGCAGCCCCCGGAGGGCCGCCCATGAGCAGTTCTTC. Amino acids: CASSPRRAAHEQFF.

The rearrangement links TRBV2 to TRBJ1-2; 8 bases align to TRBD1. The ends lost 2 bases at V and 5 bases at J; junction bases unmatched: 4. Germline CDR1 is SNHLY and CDR2 is FYNNEI. The CDR3 totals 14 residues. CDR3 amino acids: CASSETGGLYGYTF. For the CDR3, the DNA is TGTGCCAGCAGTGAAACAGGGGGTCTGTATGGCTACACCTTC.

The chain joins TRBV4-2 to TRBJ1-2; 7 positions match TRBD1. The CDR3 consists of 15 residues. V lost 4 bases and J lost 12; bases outside the gene matches: 17. Germline values: CDR1 LGHNA, CDR2 YNFKEQ. Here the CDR3 DNA reads TGTGCCAGCAGCCCGTACCCCGTGACAGGGTATGGACACACCTTC. This encodes CASSPYPVTGYGHTF.

The J gene is TRBJ2-5, the V gene TRBV19; maybe TRBD2 (7 bases). The germline CDR1 and CDR2 sequences are LNHDA and SQIVND (reference sequence). The CDR3 is 16 residues long. V lost 4 bases, J lost 1 base, and 16 bases lay in between. CDR3: CASSSPGGSIQETQYF. CDR3 DNA sequence: TGTGCCAGTAGTAGTCCGGGGGGCTCGATCCAAGAGACCCAGTACTTC.

CDR3 in amino acids: CASSLGPKREGQYF. The CDR3 coding sequence is TGTGCCAGCAGCTTAGGACCAAAGAGGGAGGGCCAGTACTTC. V and J are TRBV7-9 and TRBJ2-5; 7 bases map to TRBD2. V dropped 1 base and J dropped 10; count of bases not matched to a gene: 9. Germline CDR1 reads SEHNR; CDR2 reads FQNEAQ (reference sequence). The length of the CDR3 is 14 residues.

The gene calls are TRBV6-5 and TRBJ1-2; D unresolved. Germline loops: CDR1 MNHEY, CDR2 SVGAGI. The V and J ends lost 0 bases and 3 bases respectively, with 5 bases between them. This CDR3 is 13 amino acids long. CDR3 loop: CASSYSSHYGYTF. CDR3 nucleotides: TGTGCCAGCAGTTACTCATCCCACTATGGCTACACCTTC.

The genes are TRBV7-2 and TRBJ1-1, with a weak D call TRBD1 (6 bases). Trimming took off 1 base at V and 5 bases at J, with 14 bases between the two ends. The CDR3 is 15 residues long. CDR1 SGHTA and CDR2 FQGNSA come from the germline V gene. The CDR3 spells CASSLVARGWTEAFF. CDR3 nucleotide sequence: TGTGCCAGCAGCTTAGTGGCCAGGGGTTGGACTGAAGCTTTCTTT.

V usage is TRBV28 and J usage is TRBJ2-5; D is possibly TRBD1 (6 bases). The CDR3 sequence is 15 residues long. Germline V gives CDR1 MDHEN, CDR2 SYDVKM. V lost 5 bases and J lost 2, with 15 bases in between. CDR3 nucleotides: TGTGCCAGCAGTACACAGGGCCCGACACAAGAGACCCAGTACTTC. As protein: CASSTQGPTQETQYF. The complete variable domain, with remaining parts taken from reference TRBV28 and TRBJ2-5, reads DVKVTQSSRYLVKRTGEKVFLECVQDMDHENMFWYRQDPGLGLRLIYFSYDVKMKEKGDIPEGYSVSREKKERFSLILESASTNQTSMYLCASSTQGPTQETQYFGPGTRLLVL.

The chain has TRBV27 and TRBJ2-5; no clear D gene. V gave up 1 base and J gave up 3 bases, with 9 bases separating them. The CDR3 sequence is 14 residues long. The germline V gene has CDR1 MNHEY and CDR2 SMNVEV (reference sequence). The CDR3 sequence is CASSLWSGEETQYF. The CDR3 region has the DNA TGTGCCAGCAGTTTATGGTCTGGGGAAGAGACCCAGTACTTC.

This chain links TRBV4-1 with TRBJ2-1, with 9 positions matching TRBD2. V lost 0 bases, J lost 4 bases, and 7 bases stayed unmatched. The CDR3 contains 17 residues. From germline, CDR1 is MGHRA and CDR2 YSYEKL. The CDR3 DNA reads TGCGCCAGCAGCCAAGATGGGGCGGGAGGGCCTTACAATGAGCAGTTCTTC. This encodes CASSQDGAGGPYNEQFF.

Here the CDR3 DNA reads TGTGCCAGCAGTCCCCGGACCCACATCAGACGGAACACCGGGGAGCTGTTTTTT. Its protein product is CASSPRTHIRRNTGELFF. The V and J genes are TRBV27 and TRBJ2-2, with D uncertain. This CDR3 has 18 amino acids. V was trimmed by 5 bases and J by 1 base, leaving 20 bases between them. Per the germline V gene, CDR1 is MNHEY and CDR2 is SMNVEV (reference sequence).

The V call is TRBV5-1, the J call TRBJ2-3; 13 bases agree with TRBD2. CDR1 SGHRS and CDR2 YFSETQ come from the germline V gene. Trimming removed 5 bases from V and 2 bases from J; junction bases left unmatched: 5. This CDR3 comprises 16 residues. CDR3 sequence (DNA): TGCGCCAGCAGGCCGGGACTAGCGGGGTACACAGATACGCAGTATTTT. This translates into CASRPGLAGYTDTQYF.

The V gene is TRBV10-3, the J gene TRBJ2-7; D remains ambiguous. V was clipped by 4 bases and J by 3 bases, with 7 bases between them. The CDR3 extends over 12 amino acids. The germline V gene has CDR1 ENHRY and CDR2 SYGVKD. CDR3 DNA sequence: TGTGCCATCAGTGGCGGCAACTACGAGCAGTACTTC. Protein: CAISGGNYEQYF.

This chain connects TRBV5-5 to TRBJ1-5; no clear D gene. V lost 0 bases, J lost 6 bases, and 10 bases lay in between. CDR3 length equals 14 residues. CDR1 is SGHKS, CDR2 YYEKEE, per germline (reference sequence). The CDR3 region is CASSLVRYGQPQHF. In DNA, the CDR3 is TGTGCCAGCAGCTTGGTCAGGTACGGTCAGCCCCAGCATTTT. Based on the CDR3 plus reference TRBV5-5 and TRBJ1-5, the full variable domain is DAGVTQSPTHLIKTRGQQVTLRCSPISGHKSVSWYQQVLGQGPQFIFQYYEKEERGRGNFPDRFSARQFPNYSSELNVNALLLGDSALYLCASSLVRYGQPQHFGDGTRLSIL.

This clone was observed a single time. The J gene is TRBJ2-1, the V gene TRBV6-6; 8 bases are shared with TRBD2. The trim removed 0 bases at V and 9 bases at J, leaving 4 bases unmatched. CDR1 is MNHNY and CDR2 is SVGAGI in the germline V gene (reference sequence). The CDR3 has 14 amino acids. This CDR3 reads CASSYSGLAGEQFF. CDR3 nucleotides: TGTGCCAGCAGTTACTCAGGTCTAGCGGGTGAGCAGTTCTTC.

DNA for the CDR3: TGTGCCAGCCGCCTCATCTACGAGCAGTACTTC. It codes for CASRLIYEQYF. The V gene is TRBV2, the J gene TRBJ2-7; D ambiguous. This CDR3 region has 11 residues. Between the trimmed V and J ends, which lost 8 bases and 3 bases, there was a span of 8 bases. The germline V gene encodes CDR1 SNHLY and CDR2 FYNNEI.

V gene TRBV20-1 combines with J gene TRBJ2-1, with TRBD2 matching 11 bases. The CDR3 runs to 14 residues. V was pared by 3 bases and J by 7 bases, with 5 bases of the junction left unmatched. Germline V gene data show CDR1 as DFQATT and CDR2 as SNEGSKA (reference sequence). DNA of the CDR3: TGCAGTGCTAGTAGCGCTAGCGGGAGGAATGAGCAGTTCTTC. Protein sequence: CSASSASGRNEQFF.

V and J are TRBV5-1 and TRBJ1-1; D is undetermined. CDR3 length equals 13 residues. The V gene's germline CDR1 is SGHRS and CDR2 YFSETQ. Trimming removed 0 bases at V and 1 base at J, with 4 bases between. CDR3 in DNA: TGCGCCAGCAGCTTGGTTCCGAACACTGAAGCTTTCTTT. It yields the protein CASSLVPNTEAFF.

The rearrangement uses TRBV6-5 and TRBJ1-2; 7 positions agree with TRBD1. Germline-derived CDR1 and CDR2 are MNHEY and SVGAGI. The CDR3 spans 14 residues. With 8 bases clipped from V and 4 bases from J, the junction kept 10 bases outside the gene matches. CDR3: CASRGTAMGYGYTF. DNA for the CDR3: TGTGCCAGCCGAGGGACAGCTATGGGCTATGGCTACACCTTC.

The rearrangement uses TRBV7-9 and TRBJ2-1, with D possibly matching TRBD2 (5 bases). The ends were cut back, 2 bases at V and 9 bases at J, with 8 bases in the middle. This CDR3 region has 12 residues. Per the germline V gene, CDR1 is SEHNR and CDR2 is FQNEAQ (reference sequence). This chain's CDR3 is CASSLPGVEQFF. DNA of the CDR3: TGTGCCAGCAGCTTACCCGGGGTTGAGCAGTTCTTC.